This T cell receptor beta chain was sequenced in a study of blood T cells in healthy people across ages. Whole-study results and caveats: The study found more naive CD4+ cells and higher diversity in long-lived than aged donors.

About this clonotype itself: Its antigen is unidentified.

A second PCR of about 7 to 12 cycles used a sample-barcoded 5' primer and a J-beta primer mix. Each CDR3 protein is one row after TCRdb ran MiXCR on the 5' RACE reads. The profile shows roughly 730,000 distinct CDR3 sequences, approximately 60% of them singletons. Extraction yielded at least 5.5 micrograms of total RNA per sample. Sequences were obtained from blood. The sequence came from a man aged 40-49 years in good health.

CDR3 loop: CASSPIGLTSGELFF. The CDR3 nucleotides read TGTGCCAGCAGCCCCATCGGCTTGACGAGCGGGGAGCTGTTTTTT. The V call is TRBV7-2, the J call TRBJ2-2; D uncertain. Germline-derived CDR1 and CDR2 are SGHTA and FQGNSA. V gave up 5 bases and J gave up 7 bases, with 17 bases separating them. The CDR3 loop spans 15 amino acids.